Below are 21 T cell receptor beta chains sequenced from a single sample in a study of T cell repertoires in cytomegalovirus infection. These receptors lack a known antigen. MiXCR, applied by TCRdb to the reads, yields one record per CDR3 protein. The repertoire consists of approximately 990,000 distinct CDR3 sequences, with about 33% occurring once and the leading ten covering about an eighth. The specimen was cultured CD8+ T cells from PBMCs, collected from culture after CMV antigen stimulation. These receptors were obtained from a human donor in good health (CMV status not recorded). Some clones in this sample may be carry-over from other donors' samples.

This clonotype was observed at least ten times. The J gene is TRBJ2-7, the V gene TRBV7-8; D possibly corresponds to TRBD1 (6 bases). Trimming left V 4 bases short and J 3 bases short, with 13 bases between. In germline, CDR1 is SGHVS, CDR2 FQNEAQ. The CDR3 is 14 residues long. The CDR3 spells CASSSGTSHYEQYV. In DNA, the CDR3 is TGTGCCAGCAGCTCAGGGACATCGCACTACGAGCAGTACGTC.

This clonotype showed up just once. A clone one base away is much larger, so this may be a read error. This chain joins TRBV6-2 or TRBV6-3 and TRBJ2-1; 15 bases are shared with TRBD2. Per germline, CDR1 MNHEY and CDR2 SVGEGT. V gave up 6 bases and J gave up 8 bases; unmatched junction bases: 2. The CDR3 spans 14 residues. The CDR3 nucleotides read TGTGCCAGCAGAGGACTAGCGGGGGGGGATGAGCAGTTCTTC. It specifies CASRGLAGGDEQFF.

The table lists this clonotype with a few counts. The rearrangement links TRBV11-1 to TRBJ1-1, with 9 bases aligning to TRBD1. From germline, CDR1 is SGHAT and CDR2 FQDESV (reference sequence). V lost 1 base to trimming and J lost 8 bases; unmatched junction nucleotides: 14. This CDR3 has 17 amino acids. The CDR3 DNA is TGTGCCAGCAGCTTAGTCCCGGTGGCCCCCGGGACAGGGGAAGCTTTCTTT. The encoded protein is CASSLVPVAPGTGEAFF.

This chain joins TRBV28 and TRBJ2-2; tentative D call: TRBD1 (5 bases). Germline V gene data show CDR1 as MDHEN and CDR2 as SYDVKM. This CDR3 spans 14 amino acids. Trimming removed 7 bases at V and 3 bases at J, with 12 bases between. In nucleotides, the CDR3 is TGTGCCAGCACCGAGGCACAGGACACCGGGGAGCTGTTTTTT. Protein sequence: CASTEAQDTGELFF.

V and J are TRBV12-3 or TRBV12-4 and TRBJ2-1, with unresolved D. V dropped 5 bases and J dropped 3 bases, with 8 bases sitting between them. The length of the CDR3 is 13 residues. The CDR3 is CASSPQLYNEQFF. CDR3 nucleotides: TGTGCCAGCAGTCCACAGCTCTACAATGAGCAGTTCTTC.

This clonotype was observed a handful of times. The CDR3 is CASSFAGGFHGYTF. The CDR3 DNA follows: TGTGCCAGCAGCTTTGCCGGTGGGTTCCATGGCTACACCTTC. The chain carries TRBV5-4 and TRBJ1-2; D uncertain. Germline loops: CDR1 SGHNT, CDR2 YYREEE (reference sequence). The CDR3 is 14 residues long. V lost 2 bases and J 6 bases, leaving 14 bases between the germline ends.

The gene calls are TRBV6-1 and TRBJ1-1; D remains ambiguous. Per germline, CDR1 MNHNS and CDR2 SASEGT. The germline V and J ends were trimmed by 5 bases and 2 bases, with 9 bases remaining between them. The CDR3 sequence is 13 residues long. The CDR3 nucleotides are TGTGCCAGCAGTTACGGGATAAACACTGAAGCTTTCTTT. Its translation is CASSYGINTEAFF.

The V and J genes are TRBV5-5 and TRBJ1-1, with 8 positions matching TRBD1. Germline V gene lookup returns CDR1 SGHKS and CDR2 YYEKEE (reference sequence). This CDR3 comprises 15 residues. V trimming: 4 bases; J trimming: 0 bases; junction bases outside the gene matches: 5. CDR3 loop: CASSAGQGLNTEAFF. CDR3 coding DNA: TGTGCCAGCAGCGCCGGACAGGGATTGAACACTGAAGCTTTCTTT.

This clonotype was recorded only once. The J gene is TRBJ1-5, the V gene TRBV6-2 or TRBV6-3, with D maybe TRBD1 (6 bases). The V end lost 8 bases, the J end lost 5 bases, and 10 bases lay between the germline ends. The CDR3 extends over 12 amino acids. Per germline, CDR1 MNHEY and CDR2 SVGEGT. The CDR3 region is CASCPGDQPQHF. CDR3 sequence (DNA): TGTGCCAGCTGCCCAGGGGATCAGCCCCAGCATTTT.

The chain uses TRBV12-5 and TRBJ2-1; TRBD1 is a possible D gene (5 bases). The CDR3 contains 16 residues. V dropped 3 bases and J dropped 8 bases, with 20 bases sitting between them. The V gene's germline CDR1 is LGHNT and CDR2 FRNRAP. Here the CDR3 reads CASGFSAGRIIDEQFF. CDR3 bases: TGTGCTAGTGGTTTCTCGGCAGGGCGAATTATCGATGAGCAGTTCTTC.

This clonotype has more than one count but fewer than ten. This sequence joins TRBV7-6 and TRBJ1-5; TRBD1 matches 9 bases. With V trimmed by 4 bases and J by 7 bases, 8 bases remained unmatched. Germline assignment: CDR1 SGHVS and CDR2 FNYEAQ. CDR3 size: 15 residues. CDR3 in DNA: TGTGCCAGCAGCTCTTACCGGGACAGGGACCAGCCCCAGCATTTT. Its translation is CASSSYRDRDQPQHF.

J is TRBJ1-4 and V is TRBV2; weak D call: TRBD1 (5 bases). This CDR3 is 12 amino acids long. Deletions cut 7 bases from V and 8 bases from J, with 11 bases between. Germline assignment: CDR1 SNHLY and CDR2 FYNNEI. CDR3 residues: CASMARDEKLFF. In nucleotides, the CDR3 is TGTGCCAGCATGGCCAGGGACGAAAAACTGTTTTTT.

This clonotype was seen many times. The rearrangement links TRBV7-8 to TRBJ1-2; unclear D gene. CDR3 size: 16 residues. Between the trimmed V and J ends, which lost 2 bases and 0 bases, there was a span of 13 bases. The germline CDR1 and CDR2 sequences are SGHVS and FQNEAQ. This CDR3 reads CASSLSLGEANYGYTF. The CDR3 coding sequence is TGTGCCAGCAGCTTATCCCTCGGAGAAGCTAACTATGGCTACACCTTC.

V is TRBV27 and J is TRBJ2-4; the D gene is possibly TRBD2 (6 bases). Germline CDR1 reads MNHEY; CDR2 reads SMNVEV (reference sequence). The CDR3 loop spans 13 amino acids. Trimming left V 5 bases short and J 9 bases short, with 14 bases between. This CDR3 reads CASSPGLGGIQYF. The DNA for the CDR3 is TGTGCCAGCAGTCCAGGACTGGGGGGCATTCAGTACTTC.

This chain connects TRBV12-3 or TRBV12-4 to TRBJ2-1; D is unclear. The CDR3 consists of 15 residues. V was cut by 7 bases and J by 0 bases, with 13 bases left in between. As DNA, the CDR3 is TGTGCCAGCACCCTTACAGCAAGCTCCTACAATGAGCAGTTCTTC. Translated, it gives CASTLTASSYNEQFF.

J is TRBJ2-3 and V is TRBV7-9; TRBD2 might be the D (6 bases). CDR3 length: 16 amino acids. Between the trimmed V and J ends, which lost 5 bases and 0 bases, there was a span of 15 bases. Germline lookup yields CDR1 SEHNR and CDR2 FQNEAQ (reference sequence). CDR3 region: CASSVSGTPSTDTQYF. CDR3 nucleotide sequence: TGTGCCAGCAGCGTCTCCGGGACTCCTAGCACAGATACGCAGTATTTT.

This clonotype has just one count. The gene calls are TRBV12-3 or TRBV12-4 and TRBJ2-2, with 12 nucleotides matching TRBD1. CDR3 length: 17 residues. V was clipped by 4 bases and J by 5 bases; unmatched bases: 8. CDR3 sequence: CASSSRDRGQVTGELFF. CDR3 DNA: TGTGCCAGCAGTTCCCGGGACAGGGGGCAGGTGACCGGGGAGCTGTTTTTT.

The genes are TRBV6-6 and TRBJ1-5; D call uncertain. Trimming took off 7 bases at V and 4 bases at J, with 2 bases between the two ends. The CDR3 has 10 amino acids. The germline V gene has CDR1 MNHNY and CDR2 SVGAGI (reference sequence). The CDR3 region has the DNA TGTGCCAGCAATAATCAGCCCCAGCATTTT. This gives the protein CASNNQPQHF.

The rearrangement uses TRBV27 and TRBJ2-3; unclear D gene. The ends were cut back, 1 base at V and 4 bases at J, with 6 bases in the middle. This CDR3 region has 13 residues. Germline V lookup: CDR1 MNHEY, CDR2 SMNVEV (reference sequence). CDR3 region: CASSLFRADTQYF. The CDR3 bases are TGTGCCAGCAGTTTATTCCGAGCAGATACGCAGTATTTT.

A few counts support this clonotype. This chain links TRBV6-1 with TRBJ2-3, with D possibly matching TRBD2 (5 bases). The V gene's germline CDR1 is MNHNS and CDR2 SASEGT. The CDR3 runs 15 residues. V lost 0 bases and J lost 5, with 12 bases in between. The CDR3 DNA sequence: TGTGCCAGCAGTGAAGCGAGGCTAGCTGGAGATACGCAGTATTTT. It is translated as CASSEARLAGDTQYF.

This clonotype is a singleton in its sample. The chain is built from TRBV20-1 and TRBJ1-1; no firm D call. Deletions cut 6 bases from V and 1 base from J, with 18 bases between. CDR1 and CDR2 from the germline V gene are DFQATT and SNEGSKA (reference sequence). This CDR3 spans 15 amino acids. CDR3 sequence (DNA): TGCAGTGCCATCCCCCTGGGAGAAGGGAACACTGAAGCTTTCTTT. Translation gives CSAIPLGEGNTEAFF.